These T cell receptor beta chains were read from a single sample in a study of blood T cell repertoires in COVID-19. TCRdb's table, derived via immunoSEQ multiplex PCR, lists solely in-frame clones and lacks some. The table shows 130,000 or so clones, with 84% occurring only once. Sample: peripheral blood. The receptors were sampled from a man between 25 and 39 years old with COVID-19, enrolled during active disease. CDR3s include the opening cysteine and the closing phenylalanine or tryptophan. Each record gives: J gene, D gene, V gene, clone size, CDR3 protein, CDR3 DNA. The D gene is left open where the match is weak. Where a row states a size, it is once, few, many or the class of an expanded clone; other rows omit it.

TRBJ2-7	-	TRBV19	-	CASPPPGETYEQYF	TGTGCCAGTCCCCCCCCGGGAGAGACCTACGAGCAGTACTTC
TRBJ1-3	-	TRBV15	-	CATSRDLAPSGNTIYF	TGTGCCACCAGCAGAGATTTGGCCCCCTCTGGAAACACCATATATTTT
TRBJ1-1	-	TRBV7-9	-	CASGRGKGEAFF	TGTGCCAGTGGGCGGGGGAAGGGTGAAGCTTTCTTT
TRBJ2-3	TRBD2	TRBV5-1	-	CASLPGGGPEDTQYF	TGCGCCAGCTTGCCTGGGGGAGGGCCAGAAGATACGCAGTATTTT
TRBJ2-7	-	TRBV6-5	-	CASRPGDGLSYEQYF	TGTGCCAGCAGGCCAGGGGACGGACTCTCCTACGAGCAGTACTTC
TRBJ1-2	-	TRBV28	-	CATRKFIADYGYTF	TGTGCCACGAGGAAGTTTATAGCAGACTATGGCTACACCTTC
TRBJ1-1	-	TRBV10-3	-	CAISSSRDKGEAFF	TGTGCCATCAGCTCGTCCCGGGACAAGGGTGAAGCTTTCTTT
TRBJ2-5	-	TRBV5-6	-	CASSLDAFAQAQYF	TGTGCCAGCAGCTTGGACGCTTTCGCCCAGGCGCAGTACTTC
TRBJ2-5	TRBD2	TRBV20-1	-	CRRGGGETQYF	TGCAGGCGGGGGGGCGGTGAGACCCAGTACTTC
TRBJ2-3	TRBD2	TRBV6-5	-	CASSLAGVGTDTQYF	TGTGCCAGCAGTTTAGCGGGAGTTGGCACAGATACGCAGTATTTT
TRBJ2-3	-	TRBV2	-	CASGTVADTQYF	TGTGCCAGTGGGACTGTAGCAGATACGCAGTATTTT
TRBJ1-1	TRBD1	TRBV11-3	-	CASSLTGDLSEAFF	TGTGCCAGCAGCTTAACAGGGGATCTGAGTGAAGCTTTCTTT
TRBJ2-5	-	TRBV5-5	-	CASSPGPTEETQYF	TGTGCCAGCAGCCCCGGACCGACAGAAGAGACCCAGTACTTC
TRBJ2-5	TRBD2	TRBV5-1	few	CASSFNRSGLVQETQYF	TGCGCCAGCAGCTTCAATAGAAGCGGACTAGTTCAAGAGACCCAGTACTTC
TRBJ1-2	-	TRBV28	-	CASSLRGQGYGYTF	TGTGCCAGCAGTTTGCGTGGCCAGGGCTATGGCTACACCTTC
TRBJ2-3	TRBD2	TRBV6-2/TRBV6-3	-	CASSWTSGSVNTQYF	TGTGCCAGCAGTTGGACTAGCGGGAGTGTGAATACGCAGTATTTT
TRBJ1-1	TRBD1	TRBV15	many	CATSRDLRTGIEAFF	TGTGCCACCAGCAGAGATTTGCGGACAGGAATTGAAGCTTTCTTT
TRBJ1-5	TRBD1	TRBV7-2	few	CASSRRDRGGNQPQHF	TGTGCCAGCAGCCGCCGGGACAGGGGGGGCAATCAGCCCCAGCATTTT
TRBJ2-5	-	TRBV28	-	CATGTAGGQETQYF	TGTGCCACCGGGACAGCCGGGGGACAAGAGACCCAGTACTTC
TRBJ1-5	-	TRBV3-1/TRBV3-2	-	CASSSTAASNQPQHF	TGTGCCAGCAGTTCCACAGCGGCTAGCAATCAGCCCCAGCATTTT
TRBJ2-1	-	TRBV19	-	CASSELGNEQFF	TGTGCCAGTAGCGAACTAGGGAATGAGCAGTTCTTC
TRBJ2-7	-	TRBV4-1	-	CASSQAQGYEQYF	TGCGCCAGCAGCCAAGCACAGGGTTACGAGCAGTACTTC
TRBJ2-1	TRBD2	TRBV9	-	CASSVGGGTRGNEQFF	TGTGCCAGCAGCGTAGGCGGGGGGACTAGAGGCAATGAGCAGTTCTTC
TRBJ2-1	TRBD2	TRBV7-9	-	CASSLAQTSADEQFF	TGTGCCAGCAGCTTAGCGCAAACTAGCGCGGATGAGCAGTTCTTC
TRBJ1-1	TRBD1	TRBV11-2	few	CASSLMIQGTEAFF	TGTGCCAGCAGCTTAATGATACAGGGGACTGAAGCTTTCTTT
TRBJ2-5	TRBD1	TRBV19	-	CASSIGGQGATYQETQYF	TGTGCCAGTAGTATAGGGGGCCAGGGGGCGACCTACCAAGAGACCCAGTACTTC
TRBJ2-5	-	TRBV28	-	CASSHYLQRAQETQYF	TGTGCCAGCAGCCACTACCTTCAGCGGGCACAAGAGACCCAGTACTTC
TRBJ2-5	-	TRBV12-2	-	CASRLAQGQGLETQYF	TGTGCAAGTCGCTTAGCGCAGGGACAGGGGCTAGAGACCCAGTACTTC
TRBJ2-2	-	TRBV9	-	CASSVDLTGELFF	TGTGCCAGCAGCGTAGATCTAACCGGGGAGCTGTTTTTT
TRBJ2-5	TRBD2	TRBV11-2	-	CASGRAAETQYF	TGTGCCAGCGGGAGGGCCGCAGAGACCCAGTACTTC
TRBJ2-5	-	TRBV24-1	-	CATSARPGLGGETQYF	TGTGCCACCAGTGCCCGACCGGGCCTCGGGGGAGAGACCCAGTACTTC
TRBJ2-4	-	TRBV18	-	CASSPPVQGGGNIQYF	TGTGCCAGCTCACCACCGGTCCAGGGGGGCGGAAACATTCAGTACTTC
TRBJ2-1	-	TRBV19	-	CASKGSGTGVEQFF	TGTGCCAGTAAAGGTAGCGGAACCGGAGTGGAGCAGTTCTTC
TRBJ1-6	TRBD1	TRBV19	-	CASRQTGDNSPLHF	TGTGCCAGTAGGCAGACAGGGGACAATTCACCCCTCCACTTT
TRBJ2-1	TRBD2	TRBV9	-	CASSATGLAGDGEQFF	TGTGCCAGCAGCGCCACAGGACTAGCGGGAGATGGTGAGCAGTTCTTC
TRBJ2-3	TRBD2	TRBV3-1/TRBV3-2	-	CASSQDLAGERDTQYF	TGTGCCAGCAGCCAAGATTTAGCGGGAGAACGAGATACGCAGTATTTT
TRBJ1-1	-	TRBV12-3/TRBV12-4	-	CASRGGTEAFF	TGTGCCAGTCGGGGGGGCACTGAAGCTTTCTTT
TRBJ1-2	TRBD1	TRBV9	-	CASSVSRGRGGYTF	TGTGCCAGCAGCGTCTCCAGGGGGCGCGGTGGCTACACCTTC
TRBJ2-3	-	TRBV27	-	CASSSRGTGSGWYF	TGTGCCAGCAGTTCTCGGGGTACCGGGAGCGGTTGGTATTTT
TRBJ2-7	TRBD1	TRBV18	once	CASSHGTGAYEQYF	TGTGCCAGCTCACATGGGACAGGGGCCTACGAGCAGTACTTC
TRBJ1-3	-	TRBV6-5	-	CASSTGGAGTIYF	TGTGCCAGCAGTACGGGGGGCGCGGGCACCATATATTTT